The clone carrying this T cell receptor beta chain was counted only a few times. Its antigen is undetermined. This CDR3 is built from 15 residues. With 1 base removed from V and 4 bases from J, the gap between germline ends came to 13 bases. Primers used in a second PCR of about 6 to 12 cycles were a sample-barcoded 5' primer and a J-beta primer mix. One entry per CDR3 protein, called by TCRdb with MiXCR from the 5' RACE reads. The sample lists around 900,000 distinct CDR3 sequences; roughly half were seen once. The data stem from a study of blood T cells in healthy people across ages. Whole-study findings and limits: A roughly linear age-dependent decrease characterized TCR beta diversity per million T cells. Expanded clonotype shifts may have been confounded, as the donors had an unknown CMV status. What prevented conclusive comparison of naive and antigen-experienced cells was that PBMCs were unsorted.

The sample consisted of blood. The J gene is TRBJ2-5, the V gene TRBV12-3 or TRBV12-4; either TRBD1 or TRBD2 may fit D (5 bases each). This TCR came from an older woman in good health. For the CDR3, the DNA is TGTGCCAGCAGTTTAGGGGGGAGTCAGCGAGAGACCCAGTACTTC. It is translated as CASSLGGSQRETQYF.